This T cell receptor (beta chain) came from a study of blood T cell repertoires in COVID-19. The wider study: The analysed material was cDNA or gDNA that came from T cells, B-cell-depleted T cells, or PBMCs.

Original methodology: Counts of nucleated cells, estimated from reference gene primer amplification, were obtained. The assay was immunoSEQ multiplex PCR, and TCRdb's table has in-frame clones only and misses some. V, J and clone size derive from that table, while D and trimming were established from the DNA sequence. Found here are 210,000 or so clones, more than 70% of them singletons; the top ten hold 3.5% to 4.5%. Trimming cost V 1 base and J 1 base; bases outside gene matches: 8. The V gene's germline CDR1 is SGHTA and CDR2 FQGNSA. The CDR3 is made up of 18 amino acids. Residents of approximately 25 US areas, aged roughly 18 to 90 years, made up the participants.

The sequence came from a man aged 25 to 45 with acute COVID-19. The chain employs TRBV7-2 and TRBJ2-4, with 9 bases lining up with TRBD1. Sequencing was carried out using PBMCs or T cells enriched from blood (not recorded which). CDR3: CASSLGSGQGSAKNIQYF. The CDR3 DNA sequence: TGTGCCAGCAGCTTAGGGTCGGGACAGGGATCCGCCAAAAACATTCAGTACTTC.